What follows are 13 T cell receptor beta chains derived from one specimen sequenced in a study of blood T cell repertoires in COVID-19. Profiling relied on immunoSEQ multiplex PCR, and the TCRdb table lists in-frame clones only, not all of them. The sample holds more than 90,000 clones, roughly 85% seen once. The sample taken for sequencing was peripheral blood. The source of these receptors is a man older than 75 with acute or convalescent COVID-19.

This chain joins TRBV6-5 and TRBJ1-3; 9 bases agree with TRBD1. In germline, CDR1 is MNHEY, CDR2 SVGAGI. The V segment lost 4 bases and the J segment 3 bases; nucleotides outside the gene matches: 1. The CDR3 is 14 residues long. The CDR3 here is CASSWGQGGNTIYF. Written as DNA, the CDR3 is TGTGCCAGCAGTTGGGGACAGGGTGGAAACACCATATATTTT.

In this sample, this clone turned up once. The J gene is TRBJ2-3, the V gene TRBV6-5; the D gene is possibly TRBD2 (6 bases). The CDR3 length is 14 residues. Trimming cost V 2 bases and J 11 bases, with 17 bases left between them. Germline V gives CDR1 MNHEY, CDR2 SVGAGI. CDR3 nucleotide sequence: TGTGCCAGCAGTTACAGGCAGGGATTGGGGGGGCAGTATTTT. As protein: CASSYRQGLGGQYF.

This chain connects TRBV10-3 to TRBJ1-4, with D perhaps matching TRBD1 (6 bases). Trimming removed 6 bases from V and 3 bases from J, with 8 bases in between. CDR1 ENHRY and CDR2 SYGVKD come from the germline V gene. The CDR3 is 13 residues long. In DNA form, the CDR3 reads TGTGCCATCAGGGACAGTTCTAATGAAAAACTGTTTTTT. This codes for CAIRDSSNEKLFF.

The genes are TRBV11-3 and TRBJ2-5; 15 bases align to TRBD2. V lost 5 bases and J lost 5; bases outside the gene matches: 9. Germline V gene data show CDR1 as SGHNT and CDR2 as YENEEA. The CDR3 contains 17 residues. The CDR3 DNA reads as TGTGCCAGCAGCCCCGGACTAGCGGGAGGGCCTCAGGAGACCCAGTACTTC. It codes for CASSPGLAGGPQETQYF.

The rearrangement joins TRBV5-6 to TRBJ1-1; weak D call: TRBD1 (6 bases). The CDR3 is 14 amino acids. Germline CDR1 and CDR2: SGHDT and YYEEEE. Trimming left V 2 bases short and J 1 base short, with 9 bases between. The CDR3 loop reads CASSLGGANTEAFF. The CDR3, as DNA: TGTGCCAGCAGCTTAGGGGGGGCGAACACTGAAGCTTTCTTT.

The chain links TRBV5-6 to TRBJ2-1, with D possibly being TRBD2 (7 bases). In germline, CDR1 is SGHDT, CDR2 YYEEEE. The length of the CDR3 is 16 residues. V was trimmed by 1 base and J by 9 bases, leaving 20 bases between them. The CDR3 spells CASSLSRHRGAIEQFF. The CDR3 region has the DNA TGTGCCAGCAGCTTGTCCCGCCACCGGGGGGCAATTGAGCAGTTCTTC.

The chain combines TRBV27 with TRBJ2-2; tentative D call: TRBD2 (6 bases). There are 14 residues in the CDR3. Trimming shortened V by 6 bases and J by 2 bases, and 10 bases separated the two germline ends. Germline V CDR1 and CDR2: MNHEY, SMNVEV (reference sequence). The CDR3 reads CASRDYLNTGELFF. For the CDR3, the DNA is TGTGCCAGCAGGGACTACCTTAACACCGGGGAGCTGTTTTTT.

The J gene is TRBJ2-2, the V gene TRBV20-1; D gene uncertain. Trimming removed 3 bases from V and 4 bases from J, with 12 bases in between. Germline assignment: CDR1 DFQATT and CDR2 SNEGSKA (reference sequence). CDR3 length equals 14 residues. CDR3 bases: TGCAGTGCTAGTTATGTTCGCGGCACCGGGGAGCTGTTTTTT. This codes for CSASYVRGTGELFF.

The rearrangement uses TRBV6-1 and TRBJ1-2; tentative D call: TRBD1 (6 bases). This CDR3 has 16 amino acids. CDR1 MNHNS and CDR2 SASEGT come from the germline V gene. Trimming stripped 2 bases from V and 6 bases from J, with 19 bases between. The DNA for the CDR3 is TGTGCCAGCAGTGAAACAGGGTTTTGGATTGGAGATGGCTACACCTTC. This gives the protein CASSETGFWIGDGYTF.

The chain couples TRBV6-2 or TRBV6-3 to TRBJ2-1; D is possibly TRBD1 (7 bases). This CDR3 contains 13 residues. Germline V CDR1 and CDR2: MNHEY, SVGEGT. Deletions cut 4 bases from V and 7 bases from J, with 11 bases between. The CDR3 region is CASSSTGRNEQFF. CDR3 bases: TGTGCCAGCAGTTCGACAGGGAGGAATGAGCAGTTCTTC.

The chain carries TRBV27 and TRBJ2-2, with a possible D match to TRBD2 (6 bases). Trimming pared 2 bases from V and 2 bases from J, leaving 9 bases between. The CDR3 runs 15 residues. In germline, CDR1 is MNHEY, CDR2 SMNVEV (reference sequence). CDR3 region: CASSLAGPNTGELFF. The DNA of the CDR3 is TGTGCCAGCAGTTTAGCGGGGCCTAACACCGGGGAGCTGTTTTTT.

This clone appeared a single time. The chain couples TRBV3-1 (or the pseudogene TRBV3-2) to TRBJ1-2, with a possible D match to TRBD1 (6 bases). From germline, CDR1 is LGHDT and CDR2 YNNKEL (reference sequence). The V gene lost 3 bases and the J gene lost 3 bases, with 17 bases spanning the gap. This CDR3 has 16 residues. In DNA, the CDR3 is TGTGCCAGCAGCCAGGGGGCAGGCCTACTGGACTATGGCTACACCTTC. Translating gives CASSQGAGLLDYGYTF.

Comment on this clone: The sample has other DNA sequences that encode this CDR3 too. The chain links TRBV5-1 to TRBJ2-1; TRBD2 aligns across 13 bases. This CDR3 comprises 16 residues. Trimming removed 4 bases from V and 1 base from J; junction bases left unmatched: 2. Germline CDR1 and CDR2: SGHRS and YFSETQ. The CDR3 DNA is TGCGCCAGCAGCCTGGGACTAGCGGGGTCCTACAATGAGCAGTTCTTC. It yields the protein CASSLGLAGSYNEQFF.